This T cell receptor (beta chain) was recovered during a study of glioma-infiltrating T cells. The study, taken as a whole, reports: Tissue and blood shared very few CDR3 sequences.

The iRepertoire nested amplicon-rescue multiplex PCR amplified TCR alpha and beta CDR3s from RNA. For one-step reverse transcription and amplification, about 85-400 ng of tissue mRNA or PBMC total RNA was used. TCRdb reprocessed the multiplex PCR reads with MiXCR, giving one entry per CDR3 protein. The sample carries approximately 120,000 distinct CDR3 sequences, more than 20% recorded once. The CDR3 length is 15 residues. V lost 2 bases and J lost 1, with 12 bases in between. Per the germline V gene, CDR1 is MNHNY and CDR2 is SVGAGI (reference sequence). This clonotype was observed a few times. Antigen specificity is unknown.

Sequencing used glioma tissue, nonneoplastic brain tissue, or PBMCs (not recorded which). The rearrangement uses TRBV6-6 and TRBJ2-7; D is undetermined. The origin of this receptor is a human donor with low-grade glioma or glioblastoma, undergoing nonglioma brain surgery, or in good health (not recorded which). The CDR3 region is CASSYNSVGSYEQYF. DNA for the CDR3: TGTGCCAGCAGTTACAATTCGGTCGGGTCCTACGAGCAGTACTTC.